Listed here are 4 T cell receptor beta chains from one sample, sequenced in a study of response to subunit inactivated influenza vaccine. MiXCR was run by TCRdb on the RT-PCR reads, yielding one entry per CDR3 protein. The table records 490,000 or so distinct CDR3 sequences, 7.6% of them present only once. The material sequenced was PBMCs from blood, taken around 25 months after vaccination. These receptors were taken from a man in his fifties or sixties who received an inactivated influenza vaccine.

This sequence joins TRBV14 and TRBJ2-1; 7 nucleotides line up with TRBD2. The CDR3 length is 13 residues. Germline V gene lookup returns CDR1 SGHDN and CDR2 FVKESK. J lost 5 bases, V lost 8 bases, and 6 bases had no gene match. This CDR3 reads CASARDYNNEQFF. CDR3 sequence (DNA): TGTGCCAGCGCGAGGGACTACAACAATGAGCAGTTCTTC.

The sample holds a few counts of this clonotype. J is TRBJ2-6 and V is TRBV5-1; D unclear. CDR1 is SGHRS, CDR2 YFSETQ, per germline. V lost 1 base and J lost 0, with 8 bases in between. The CDR3 length is 16 residues. CDR3 DNA sequence: TGCGCCAGCAGCTTGTTGAGTAACTCTGGGGCCAACGTCCTGACTTTC. Its translation is CASSLLSNSGANVLTF.

This clonotype was seen a handful of times. The chain joins TRBV28 to TRBJ1-2; D gene unclear. V gave up 5 bases and J gave up 4 bases, with 8 bases separating them. The CDR3 runs 12 residues. Germline CDR1 and CDR2: MDHEN and SYDVKM. The CDR3 is CASSPPAYGYTF. The CDR3 DNA sequence: TGTGCCAGCAGTCCACCTGCCTATGGCTACACCTTC.

This clonotype was counted many times. CDR3 region: CASSPLAGGGTDTQYF. In DNA, the CDR3 is TGTGCCAGCAGCCCTCTAGCGGGAGGCGGCACAGATACGCAGTATTTT. The rearrangement uses TRBV9 and TRBJ2-3; 11 bases fit TRBD2. V was pared by 4 bases and J by 1 base, with 5 bases of the junction left unmatched. CDR3 length equals 16 residues. Looked up from germline, CDR1 is SGDLS and CDR2 is YYNGEE.